This T cell receptor beta chain appears in the sequencing data of a study of blood T cell repertoires in COVID-19. Here immunoSEQ multiplex PCR was the method, and the copy in TCRdb shows in-frame clones only, minus some. The sample holds 350,000 to 450,000 clones, 85% to 90% seen once. In this sample, this clone turned up once. Membership in each cohort depended on participant-reported clinical history. CDR1 is MDHEN, CDR2 SYDVKM, per germline. The CDR3 covers 15 residues. V lost 6 bases and J lost 2, with 14 bases in between. Sequenced sample: PBMCs or T cells enriched from blood (not recorded which). The rearrangement uses TRBV28 and TRBJ2-1, with a weak D call TRBD2 (6 bases). The receptor was isolated from a man in his thirties or forties who had recovered from COVID-19. The CDR3 spells CASSQSSGPYNEQFF. CDR3 sequence (DNA): TGTGCCAGCAGCCAGAGTAGCGGTCCCTACAATGAGCAGTTCTTC.